These 13 T cell receptor beta chains were all obtained from the same sample, sequenced in a study of cytomegalovirus exposure and HLA in healthy donors. A multiplex PCR was run with 60 Vbeta primers and 13 Jbeta primers. This table comes from immunoSEQ multiplex PCR, and its TCRdb copy is limited to in-frame clones, with some not included. This table has more than 85,000 clones, about four fifths appearing once. Sequencing was performed on PBMCs. The receptors derive from a man aged 40-49 years in good health and CMV-seronegative.

The gene calls are TRBV9 and TRBJ2-5; a possible D gene is TRBD2 (6 bases). The germline V and J ends were trimmed by 4 bases and 5 bases, with 15 bases remaining between them. CDR3 length: 14 amino acids. The germline gives CDR1 SGDLS, CDR2 YYNGEE. In DNA form, the CDR3 reads TGTGCCAGCAGCACCCGTGGGGGGTGGGAGACCCAGTACTTC. Its protein is CASSTRGGWETQYF. The complete variable domain, with remaining parts taken from reference TRBV9 and TRBJ2-5, reads DSGVTQTPKHLITATGQRVTLRCSPRSGDLSVYWYQQSLDQGLQFLIQYYNGEERAKGNILERFSAQQFPDLHSELNLSSLELGDSALYFCASSTRGGWETQYFGPGTRLLVL.

This clone appeared a single time. The chain uses TRBV4-1 and TRBJ2-5, with D possibly being TRBD1 (5 bases). Germline loops: CDR1 MGHRA, CDR2 YSYEKL. The V end lost 0 bases, the J end lost 4 bases, and 12 bases lay between the germline ends. This CDR3 has 15 residues. The CDR3 DNA sequence: TGCGCCAGCAGCCAAGACGGCAGGGTAGGAGAGACCCAGTACTTC. Encoded protein: CASSQDGRVGETQYF.

V is TRBV7-3 and J is TRBJ2-1, with 8 bases identical to TRBD1. V trimming: 5 bases; J trimming: 7 bases; junction bases outside the gene matches: 10. CDR3 length: 15 residues. CDR1 is SGHTA and CDR2 is FQGTGA in the germline V gene. This CDR3 is CASSPGGIGSNEQFF. In DNA form, the CDR3 reads TGTGCCAGCAGCCCAGGGGGCATAGGTTCGAATGAGCAGTTCTTC.

Only a few counts were recorded for this clone. The chain carries TRBV5-6 and TRBJ1-2; no definite D call. Per germline, CDR1 SGHDT and CDR2 YYEEEE. V lost 5 bases to trimming and J lost 4 bases, with 9 bases between them. This CDR3 has 12 amino acids. CDR3 amino acids: CASRREFYGYTF. The CDR3 DNA sequence: TGTGCCAGCAGGCGGGAGTTCTATGGCTACACCTTC.

The rearrangement links TRBV29-1 to TRBJ2-7; 7 positions agree with TRBD1. CDR3 length: 13 residues. The germline V gene encodes CDR1 SQVTM and CDR2 ANQGSEA. After removal of 6 bases from V and 0 bases from J, the junction contained 5 bases not matched to a gene. CDR3: CSVPGQNSYEQYF. CDR3 nucleotide sequence: TGCAGCGTCCCGGGACAGAACTCCTACGAGCAGTACTTC.

This clone appeared a single time. This chain connects TRBV11-2 to TRBJ2-7; 9 nucleotides match TRBD1. V was clipped by 6 bases and J by 7 bases; unmatched bases: 13. Germline V gene sequence: CDR1 SGHAT, CDR2 FQNNGV. CDR3 length: 15 amino acids. CDR3 residues: CASRSPGQGLWEQYF. DNA of the CDR3: TGTGCCAGCAGGTCACCGGGACAGGGTCTGTGGGAGCAGTACTTC.

The genes are TRBV27 and TRBJ2-3; D may be TRBD1 (5 bases). The V gene lost 3 bases and the J gene lost 0 bases, with 16 bases spanning the gap. Looked up from germline, CDR1 is MNHEY and CDR2 is SMNVEV (reference sequence). This CDR3 is 17 amino acids long. The CDR3: CASSLGPGRLSTDTQYF. Written as DNA, the CDR3 is TGTGCCAGCAGTTTGGGTCCAGGGCGACTGAGCACAGATACGCAGTATTTT.

This clone turned up a few times. This chain uses TRBV7-9 with TRBJ2-5; D not resolved. Trimming removed 1 base from V and 2 bases from J, with 11 bases in between. The CDR3 consists of 15 residues. Per germline, CDR1 SEHNR and CDR2 FQNEAQ (reference sequence). CDR3: CASSLVRLGQETQYF. CDR3 sequence (DNA): TGTGCCAGCAGCTTAGTGCGGCTAGGACAAGAGACCCAGTACTTC.

The rearrangement links TRBV7-2 to TRBJ1-2; D call uncertain. The CDR3 is 13 amino acids. Germline V lookup: CDR1 SGHTA, CDR2 FQGNSA. The V end was cut by 5 bases, the J end by 1 base, with 8 bases between. This CDR3 reads CASSPYNNYGYTF. CDR3 DNA: TGTGCCAGCAGCCCATACAATAACTATGGCTACACCTTC.

V is TRBV11-2 and J is TRBJ2-7; D is ambiguous. The CDR3 loop spans 15 amino acids. Trimming took 5 bases from V and 0 from J, leaving 14 bases between them. Germline CDR1 and CDR2: SGHAT and FQNNGV. CDR3 sequence reads: CASSRSPVNSYEQYF. The CDR3 coding sequence is TGTGCCAGCAGCCGATCCCCAGTGAACTCCTACGAGCAGTACTTC.

The chain recombines TRBV15 with TRBJ2-3, with TRBD2 as a possible D gene (7 bases). The ends were cut back, 2 bases at V and 4 bases at J, with 19 bases in the middle. Per germline, CDR1 LNHNV and CDR2 YYDKDF (reference sequence). The CDR3 is made up of 17 amino acids. CDR3 sequence (DNA): TGTGCCACCAGCAGAAGGGGGGGAGCAAAACTCGCAGATACGCAGTATTTT. Protein: CATSRRGGAKLADTQYF.

In regard to this clone: An end of the junction does not agree with germline; a read error may underlie this. This chain joins TRBV7-9 and TRBJ1-4; TRBD1 matches 7 bases. The CDR3 contains 14 residues. CDR1 is SEHNR and CDR2 is FQNEAQ in the germline V gene (reference sequence). The CDR3 nucleotides are TGTTCCAGCAGCCCGGGACAGTCTAATGAAAAACTGTTTTTT. Amino acid sequence: CSSSPGQSNEKLFF.

The chain uses TRBV7-9 and TRBJ2-1, with TRBD2 identical over 7 bases. CDR1 SEHNR and CDR2 FQNEAQ come from the germline V gene (reference sequence). Trimming removed 3 bases from V and 0 bases from J; junction bases left unmatched: 5. The CDR3 covers 16 residues. The CDR3 DNA is TGTGCCAGCAGCTTGCTAGCGGCAAGCTCCTACAATGAGCAGTTCTTC. This codes for CASSLLAASSYNEQFF.